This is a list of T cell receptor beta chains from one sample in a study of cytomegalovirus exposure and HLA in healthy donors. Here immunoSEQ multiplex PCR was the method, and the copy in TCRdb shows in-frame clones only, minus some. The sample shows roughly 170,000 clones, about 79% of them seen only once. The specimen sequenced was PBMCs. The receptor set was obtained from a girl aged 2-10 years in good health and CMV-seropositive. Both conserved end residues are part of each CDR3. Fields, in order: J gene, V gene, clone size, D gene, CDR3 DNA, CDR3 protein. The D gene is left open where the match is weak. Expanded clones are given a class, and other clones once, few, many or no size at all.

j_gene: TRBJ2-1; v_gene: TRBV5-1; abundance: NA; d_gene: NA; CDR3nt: TGCGCCAGCAGCTTGGCTCAAAGCTCCAATGAGCAGTTCTTC; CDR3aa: CASSLAQSSNEQFF
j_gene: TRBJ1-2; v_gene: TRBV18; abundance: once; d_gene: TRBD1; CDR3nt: TGTGCCAGCTCACCGTCACAGGGGGCAGGCTACACCTTC; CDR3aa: CASSPSQGAGYTF
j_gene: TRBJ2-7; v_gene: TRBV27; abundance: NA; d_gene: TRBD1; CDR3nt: TGTGCCAGCAGTTTCTCGACAGGGACCACCGCCTACGAGCAGTACTTC; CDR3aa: CASSFSTGTTAYEQYF
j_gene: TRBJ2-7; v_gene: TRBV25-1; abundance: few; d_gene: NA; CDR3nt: TGTGCCAGCACCAGGGGAACCTACGAGCAGTACTTC; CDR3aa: CASTRGTYEQYF
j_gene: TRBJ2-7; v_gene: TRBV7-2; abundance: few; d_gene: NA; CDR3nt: TGTGCCAGCAGCTTAGCGGCGGTTCTTGGCAACAGGGACCCCTCTGCCTACGAGCAGTACTTC; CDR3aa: CASSLAAVLGNRDPSAYEQYF
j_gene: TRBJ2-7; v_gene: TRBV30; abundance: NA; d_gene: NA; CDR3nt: TGTGCCTGGAGTATGAGCTACGAGCAGTACTTC; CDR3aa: CAWSMSYEQYF
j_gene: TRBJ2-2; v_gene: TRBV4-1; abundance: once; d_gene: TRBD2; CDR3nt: TGCGCCAGCAGCCAAGAGACTAGCGGGAGGTCCGGGGAGCTGTTTTTT; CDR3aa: CASSQETSGRSGELFF
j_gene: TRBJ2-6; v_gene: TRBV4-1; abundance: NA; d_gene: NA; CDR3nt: TGCGCCAGCAGGACATATGGGCAGGGGTTGAAGGGGGCCAACGTCCTGACTTTC; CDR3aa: CASRTYGQGLKGANVLTF
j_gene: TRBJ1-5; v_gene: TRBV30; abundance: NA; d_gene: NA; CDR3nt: TGTGCCTGGAGTCGCAGGGGCAATCAGCCCCAGCATTTT; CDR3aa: CAWSRRGNQPQHF
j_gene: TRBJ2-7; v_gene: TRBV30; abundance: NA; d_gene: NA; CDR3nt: TGTGCCTGGAGCGCAGACAGGCCCGAGCAGTACTTC; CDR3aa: CAWSADRPEQYF
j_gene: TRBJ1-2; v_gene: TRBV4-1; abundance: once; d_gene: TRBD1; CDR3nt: TGCGCCAGCAGCCAAGATCGGGCCGAGGACAGGATCTATAACTATGGCTACACCTTC; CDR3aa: CASSQDRAEDRIYNYGYTF